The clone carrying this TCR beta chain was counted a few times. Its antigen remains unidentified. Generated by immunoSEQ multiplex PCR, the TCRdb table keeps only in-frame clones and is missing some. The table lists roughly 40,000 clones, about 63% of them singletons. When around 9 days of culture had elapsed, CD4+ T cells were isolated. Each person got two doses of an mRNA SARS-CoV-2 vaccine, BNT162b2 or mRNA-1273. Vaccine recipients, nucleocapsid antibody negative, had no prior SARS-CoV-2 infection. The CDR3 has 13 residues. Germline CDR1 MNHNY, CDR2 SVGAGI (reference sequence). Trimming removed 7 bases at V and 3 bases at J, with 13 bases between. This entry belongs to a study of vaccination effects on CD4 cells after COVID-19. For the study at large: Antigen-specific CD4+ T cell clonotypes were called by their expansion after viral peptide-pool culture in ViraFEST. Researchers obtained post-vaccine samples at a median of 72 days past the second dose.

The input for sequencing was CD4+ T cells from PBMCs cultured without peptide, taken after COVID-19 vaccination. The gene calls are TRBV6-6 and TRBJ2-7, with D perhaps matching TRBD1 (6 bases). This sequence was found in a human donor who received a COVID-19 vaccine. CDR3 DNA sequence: TGTGCCAGCAAAGTACAGGGTAACTACGAGCAGTACTTC. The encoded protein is CASKVQGNYEQYF.